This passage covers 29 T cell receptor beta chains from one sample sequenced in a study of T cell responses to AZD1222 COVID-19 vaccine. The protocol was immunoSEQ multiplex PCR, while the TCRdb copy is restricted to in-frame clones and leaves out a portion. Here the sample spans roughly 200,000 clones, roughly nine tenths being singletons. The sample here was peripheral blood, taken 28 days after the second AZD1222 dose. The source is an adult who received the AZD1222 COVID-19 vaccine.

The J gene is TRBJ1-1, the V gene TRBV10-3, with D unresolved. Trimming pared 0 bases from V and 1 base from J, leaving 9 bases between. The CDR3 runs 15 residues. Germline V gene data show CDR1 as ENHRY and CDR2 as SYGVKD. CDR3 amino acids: CAISESRRQNTEAFF. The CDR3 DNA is TGTGCCATCAGTGAGTCGCGACGGCAGAACACTGAAGCTTTCTTT.

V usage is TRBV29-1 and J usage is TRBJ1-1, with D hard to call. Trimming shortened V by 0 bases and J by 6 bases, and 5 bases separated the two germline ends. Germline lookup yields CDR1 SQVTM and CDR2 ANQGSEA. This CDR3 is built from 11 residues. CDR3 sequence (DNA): TGCAGCGTTGAAGATGGAGCTGAAGCTTTCTTT. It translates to CSVEDGAEAFF.

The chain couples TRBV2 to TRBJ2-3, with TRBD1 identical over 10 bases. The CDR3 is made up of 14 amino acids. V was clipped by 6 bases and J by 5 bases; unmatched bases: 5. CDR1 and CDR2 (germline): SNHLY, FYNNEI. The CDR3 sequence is CASRRDRGGDTQYF. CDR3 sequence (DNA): TGTGCCAGCAGGCGGGACAGGGGAGGAGATACGCAGTATTTT.

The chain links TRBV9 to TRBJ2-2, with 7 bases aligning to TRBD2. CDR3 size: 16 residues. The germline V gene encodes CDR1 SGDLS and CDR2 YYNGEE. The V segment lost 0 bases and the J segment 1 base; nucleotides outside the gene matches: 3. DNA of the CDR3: TGTGCCAGCAGCGTAGTTAGCGGGTGGAACACCGGGGAGCTGTTTTTT. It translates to CASSVVSGWNTGELFF.

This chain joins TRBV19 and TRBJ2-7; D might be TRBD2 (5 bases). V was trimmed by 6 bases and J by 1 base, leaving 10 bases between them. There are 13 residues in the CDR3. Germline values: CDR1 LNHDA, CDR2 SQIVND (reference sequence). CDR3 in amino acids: CASRAGGSYEQYF. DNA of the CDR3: TGTGCCAGTAGAGCAGGAGGATCCTACGAGCAGTACTTC. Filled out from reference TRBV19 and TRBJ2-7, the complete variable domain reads DGGITQSPKYLFRKEGQNVTLSCEQNLNHDAMYWYRQDPGQGLRLIYYSQIVNDFQKGDIAEGYSVSREKKESFPLTVTSAQKNPTAFYLCASRAGGSYEQYFGPGTRLTVT.

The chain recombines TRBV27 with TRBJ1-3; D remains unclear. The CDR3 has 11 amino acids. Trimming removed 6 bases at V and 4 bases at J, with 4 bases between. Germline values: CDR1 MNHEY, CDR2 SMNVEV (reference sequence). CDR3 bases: TGTGCCAGCAGGCAGGGAAACACCATATATTTT. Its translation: CASRQGNTIYF.

The chain's CDR3 is CASSSQTGNQPQHF. The CDR3 nucleotides are TGTGCCAGCAGCTCTCAAACAGGGAATCAGCCCCAGCATTTT. This chain connects TRBV5-5 to TRBJ1-5, with TRBD1 as a possible D gene (6 bases). CDR3 length: 14 amino acids. Per germline, CDR1 SGHKS and CDR2 YYEKEE (reference sequence). Trimming shortened V by 3 bases and J by 4 bases, and 11 bases separated the two germline ends.

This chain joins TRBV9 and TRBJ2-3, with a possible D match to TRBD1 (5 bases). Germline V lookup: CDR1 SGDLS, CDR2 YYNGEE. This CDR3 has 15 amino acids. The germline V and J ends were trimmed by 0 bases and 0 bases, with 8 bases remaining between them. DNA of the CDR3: TGTGCCAGCAGCGTAGGAACAGGAAGCACAGATACGCAGTATTTT. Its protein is CASSVGTGSTDTQYF.

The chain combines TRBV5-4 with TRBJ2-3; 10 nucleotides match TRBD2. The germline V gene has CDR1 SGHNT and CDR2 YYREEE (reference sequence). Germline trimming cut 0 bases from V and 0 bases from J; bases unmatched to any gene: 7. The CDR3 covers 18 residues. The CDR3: CASSLDSGRPMSTDTQYF. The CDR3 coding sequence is TGTGCCAGCAGCTTGGATAGCGGGAGGCCTATGAGCACAGATACGCAGTATTTT. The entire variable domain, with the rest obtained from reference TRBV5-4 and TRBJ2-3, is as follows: ETGVTQSPTHLIKTRGQQVTLRCSSQSGHNTVSWYQQALGQGPQFIFQYYREEENGRGNFPPRFSGLQFPNYSSELNVNALELDDSALYLCASSLDSGRPMSTDTQYFGPGTRLTVL.

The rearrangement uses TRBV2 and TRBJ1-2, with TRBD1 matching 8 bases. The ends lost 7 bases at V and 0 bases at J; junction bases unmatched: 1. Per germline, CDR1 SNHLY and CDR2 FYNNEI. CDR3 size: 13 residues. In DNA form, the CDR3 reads TGTGCCAGCAAGGACAGGGCTAACTATGGCTACACCTTC. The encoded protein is CASKDRANYGYTF.

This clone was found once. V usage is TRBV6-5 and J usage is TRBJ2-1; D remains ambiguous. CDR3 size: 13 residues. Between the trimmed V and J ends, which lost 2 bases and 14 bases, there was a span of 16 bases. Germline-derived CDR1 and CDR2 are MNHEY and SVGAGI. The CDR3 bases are TGTGCCAGCAGTTACGTCGATGCCGATATGAAGTTCTTC. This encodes CASSYVDADMKFF.

CDR3 bases: TGCGCCAGCAGCCTCCTTGTTGAGGGCTATGGCTACACCTTC. It specifies CASSLLVEGYGYTF. The chain links TRBV5-1 to TRBJ1-2, with D unresolved. This CDR3 is 14 amino acids long. CDR1 and CDR2 (germline): SGHRS, YFSETQ. Deletions cut 4 bases from V and 4 bases from J, with 14 bases between.

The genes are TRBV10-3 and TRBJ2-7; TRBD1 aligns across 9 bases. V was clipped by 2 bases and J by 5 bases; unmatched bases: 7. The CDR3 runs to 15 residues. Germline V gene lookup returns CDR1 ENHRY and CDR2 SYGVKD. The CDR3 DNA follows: TGTGCCATCAGTGAGGGGGGGGGACAGGGTAACGAGCAGTACTTC. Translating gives CAISEGGGQGNEQYF.

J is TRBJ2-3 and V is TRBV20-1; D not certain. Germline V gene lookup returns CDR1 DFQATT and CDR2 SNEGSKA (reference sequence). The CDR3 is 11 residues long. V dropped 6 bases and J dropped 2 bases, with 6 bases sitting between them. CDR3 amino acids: CSATDTDTQYF. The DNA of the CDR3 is TGCAGTGCAACTGACACAGATACGCAGTATTTT.

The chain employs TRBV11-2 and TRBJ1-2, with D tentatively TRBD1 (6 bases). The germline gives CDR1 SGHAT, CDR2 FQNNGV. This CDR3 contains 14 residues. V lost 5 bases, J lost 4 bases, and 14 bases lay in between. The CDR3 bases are TGTGCCAGCAGCGTCTGGGGGGGCGGCTATGGCTACACCTTC. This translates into CASSVWGGGYGYTF.

The CDR3 DNA reads TGTGCCAGCAGGGGGACTAGCGGGAGTTCAGGGCGTGGAAACATTCAGTACTTC. It yields the protein CASRGTSGSSGRGNIQYF. The chain carries TRBV28 and TRBJ2-4, with 14 bases lining up with TRBD2. The CDR3 spans 18 residues. V lost 6 bases, J lost 6 bases, and 13 bases stayed unmatched. Per germline, CDR1 MDHEN and CDR2 SYDVKM.

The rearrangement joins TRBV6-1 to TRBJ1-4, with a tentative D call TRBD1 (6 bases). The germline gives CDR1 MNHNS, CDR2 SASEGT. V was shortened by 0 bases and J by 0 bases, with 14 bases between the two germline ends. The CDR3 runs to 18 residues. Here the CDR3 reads CASSEALLGGATNEKLFF. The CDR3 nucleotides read TGTGCCAGCAGTGAAGCGCTTCTTGGGGGCGCAACTAATGAAAAACTGTTTTTT.

CDR3 loop: CASNTGTYNEQFF. The CDR3 DNA follows: TGCGCCAGCAATACAGGGACGTACAATGAGCAGTTCTTC. This chain connects TRBV10-2 to TRBJ2-1, with D maybe TRBD1 (6 bases). From germline, CDR1 is WSHSY and CDR2 SAAADI. Trimming took 7 bases from V and 4 from J, leaving 11 bases between them. This CDR3 has 13 residues.

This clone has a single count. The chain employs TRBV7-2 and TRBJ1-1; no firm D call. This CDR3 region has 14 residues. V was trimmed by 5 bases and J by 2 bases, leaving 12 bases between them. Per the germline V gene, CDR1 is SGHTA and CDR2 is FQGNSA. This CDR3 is CASSPRGANTEAFF. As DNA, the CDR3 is TGTGCCAGCAGCCCGCGGGGAGCCAACACTGAAGCTTTCTTT.

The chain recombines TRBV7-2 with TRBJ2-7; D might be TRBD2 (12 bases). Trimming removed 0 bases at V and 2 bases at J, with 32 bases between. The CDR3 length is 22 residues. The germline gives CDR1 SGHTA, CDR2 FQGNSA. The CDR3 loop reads CASSLAPGQGEASSGRAYEQYF. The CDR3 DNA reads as TGTGCCAGCAGCTTAGCCCCGGGACAGGGGGAGGCTTCTAGCGGGAGGGCCTACGAGCAGTACTTC.

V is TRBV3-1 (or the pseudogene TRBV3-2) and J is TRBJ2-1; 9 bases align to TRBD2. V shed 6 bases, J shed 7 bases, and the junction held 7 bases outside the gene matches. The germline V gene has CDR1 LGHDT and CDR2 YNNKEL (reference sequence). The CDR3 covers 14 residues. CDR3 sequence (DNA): TGTGCCAGCAGTCTAAGCGGGAGGTATAATGAGCAGTTCTTC. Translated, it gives CASSLSGRYNEQFF.

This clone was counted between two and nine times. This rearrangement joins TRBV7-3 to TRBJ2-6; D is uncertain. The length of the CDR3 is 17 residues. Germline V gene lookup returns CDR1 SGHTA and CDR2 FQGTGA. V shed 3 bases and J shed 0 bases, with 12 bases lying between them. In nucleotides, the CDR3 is TGTGCCAGCAGCTTCATCAAGAGTGGCTCTGGGGCCAACGTCCTGACTTTC. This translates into CASSFIKSGSGANVLTF.

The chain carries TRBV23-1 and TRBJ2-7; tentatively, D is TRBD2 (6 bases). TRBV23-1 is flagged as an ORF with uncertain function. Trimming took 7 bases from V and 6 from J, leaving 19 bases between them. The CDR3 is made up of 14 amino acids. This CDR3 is CASKILGLLSEQYF. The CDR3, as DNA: TGCGCCAGCAAGATATTGGGACTCCTCTCCGAGCAGTACTTC.

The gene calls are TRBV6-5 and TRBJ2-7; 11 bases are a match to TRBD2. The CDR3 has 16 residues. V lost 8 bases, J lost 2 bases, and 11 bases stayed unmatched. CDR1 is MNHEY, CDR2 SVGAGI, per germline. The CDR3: CASGLAGGFGAYEQYF. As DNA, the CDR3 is TGTGCCAGCGGTTTAGCGGGAGGGTTTGGCGCCTACGAGCAGTACTTC.

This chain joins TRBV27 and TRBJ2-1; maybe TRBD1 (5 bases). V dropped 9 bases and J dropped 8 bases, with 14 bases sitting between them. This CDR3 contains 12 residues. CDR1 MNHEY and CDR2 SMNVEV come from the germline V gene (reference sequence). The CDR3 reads CASRAGWDEQFF. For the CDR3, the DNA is TGTGCCAGTAGGGCAGGGTGGGATGAGCAGTTCTTC.

DNA for the CDR3: TGTGCCAGCAGGGATGGGACAGGTCTGGATGCTTTCTTT. This encodes CASRDGTGLDAFF. J is TRBJ1-1 and V is TRBV6-5, with 8 bases fitting TRBD1. CDR1 and CDR2 (germline): MNHEY, SVGAGI. The CDR3 extends over 13 amino acids. V shed 6 bases and J 11 bases; nucleotides not matched to a gene: 11.

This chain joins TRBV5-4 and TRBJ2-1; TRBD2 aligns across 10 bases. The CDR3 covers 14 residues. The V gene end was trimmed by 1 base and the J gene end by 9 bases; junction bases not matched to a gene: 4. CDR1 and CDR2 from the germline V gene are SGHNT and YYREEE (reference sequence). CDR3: CASSLLAGGREQFF. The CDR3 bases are TGTGCCAGCAGCTTGTTAGCGGGAGGACGTGAGCAGTTCTTC. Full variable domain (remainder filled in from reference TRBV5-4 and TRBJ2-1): ETGVTQSPTHLIKTRGQQVTLRCSSQSGHNTVSWYQQALGQGPQFIFQYYREEENGRGNFPPRFSGLQFPNYSSELNVNALELDDSALYLCASSLLAGGREQFFGPGTRLTVL.

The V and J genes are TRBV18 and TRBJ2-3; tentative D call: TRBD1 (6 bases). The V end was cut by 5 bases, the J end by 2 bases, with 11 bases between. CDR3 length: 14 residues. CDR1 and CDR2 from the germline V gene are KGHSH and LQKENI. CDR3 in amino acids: CASSETGYTDTQYF. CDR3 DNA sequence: TGTGCCAGCTCAGAGACAGGCTACACAGATACGCAGTATTTT.

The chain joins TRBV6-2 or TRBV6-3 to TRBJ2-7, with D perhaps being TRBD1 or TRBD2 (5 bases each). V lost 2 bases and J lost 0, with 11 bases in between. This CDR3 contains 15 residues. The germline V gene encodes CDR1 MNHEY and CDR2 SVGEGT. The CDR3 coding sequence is TGTGCCAGCAGTTACGGGACGCCCAGCTCCTACGAGCAGTACTTC. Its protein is CASSYGTPSSYEQYF.